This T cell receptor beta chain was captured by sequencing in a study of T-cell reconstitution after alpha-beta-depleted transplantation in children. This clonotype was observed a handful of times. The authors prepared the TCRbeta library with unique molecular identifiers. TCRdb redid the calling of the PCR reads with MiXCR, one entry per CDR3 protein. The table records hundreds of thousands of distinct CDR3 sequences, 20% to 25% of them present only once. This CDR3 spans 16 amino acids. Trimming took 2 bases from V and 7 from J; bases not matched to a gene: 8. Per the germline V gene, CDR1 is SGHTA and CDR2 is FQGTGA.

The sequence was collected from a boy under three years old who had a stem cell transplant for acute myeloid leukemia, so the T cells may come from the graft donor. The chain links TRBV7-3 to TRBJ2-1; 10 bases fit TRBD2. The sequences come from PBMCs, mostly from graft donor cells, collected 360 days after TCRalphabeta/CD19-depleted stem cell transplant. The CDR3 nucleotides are TGTGCCAGCAGCTTACCGGCTAGCGGGGGTAGAAATGAGCAGTTCTTC. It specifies CASSLPASGGRNEQFF.